The 25 T cell receptor beta chains below were found in one sample sequenced in a study of blood T cell repertoires in COVID-19. Assay: immunoSEQ multiplex PCR; the TCRdb copy retains only in-frame clones and omits some. The table lists under 300,000 clones, roughly 80% of them singletons. The sample was peripheral blood. The source of these receptors is a woman aged 18 to 35 with acute or convalescent COVID-19.

V and J are TRBV30 and TRBJ1-5; D is unresolved. The V end lost 2 bases, the J end lost 2 bases, and 10 bases lay between the germline ends. The CDR3 consists of 14 residues. Germline CDR1 reads GTSNPN; CDR2 reads SVGIG (reference sequence). The CDR3 reads CAWSFTGGNQPQHF. CDR3 sequence (DNA): TGTGCCTGGAGTTTTACCGGGGGCAATCAGCCCCAGCATTTT. Drawing the rest from reference TRBV30 and TRBJ1-5, the complete variable domain is SQTIHQWPATLVQPVGSPLSLECTVEGTSNPNLYWYRQAAGRGLQLLFYSVGIGQISSEVPQNLSASRPQDRQFILSSKKLLLSDSGFYLCAWSFTGGNQPQHFGDGTRLSIL.

The chain recombines TRBV25-1 with TRBJ1-3, with D possibly TRBD1 on 5 matching bases. Trimming removed 11 bases at V and 1 base at J, with 9 bases between. The CDR3 extends over 12 amino acids. Germline CDR1 is MGHDK and CDR2 is SYGVNS. CDR3 sequence: CASQGSGNTIYF. CDR3 DNA sequence: TGTGCCTCGCAGGGTTCTGGAAACACCATATATTTT.

V usage is TRBV4-2 and J usage is TRBJ2-7, with D hard to call. V was shortened by 0 bases and J by 0 bases, with 6 bases between the two germline ends. Per the germline V gene, CDR1 is LGHNA and CDR2 is YNFKEQ. This CDR3 is 14 amino acids long. The chain's CDR3 is CASSQDESSYEQYF. CDR3 in DNA: TGTGCCAGCAGCCAAGATGAGAGCTCCTACGAGCAGTACTTC.

The V call is TRBV4-2, the J call TRBJ1-1; possibly TRBD1 for D (6 bases). Per the germline V gene, CDR1 is LGHNA and CDR2 is YNFKEQ. Trimming removed 10 bases from V and 3 bases from J, with 39 bases in between. This CDR3 comprises 21 residues. CDR3 amino acids: CATPHRAGLDRPVQLYTEAFF. CDR3 in DNA: TGTGCCACCCCCCATCGGGCGGGACTAGACAGGCCCGTGCAGTTGTACACTGAAGCTTTCTTT.

This chain joins TRBV6-5 and TRBJ2-1, with D perhaps matching TRBD2 (5 bases). CDR1 and CDR2 from the germline V gene are MNHEY and SVGAGI. The CDR3 is 14 amino acids. Between the trimmed V and J ends, which lost 5 bases and 7 bases, there was a span of 15 bases. CDR3 region: CASSPRAARNEQFF. The DNA for the CDR3 is TGTGCCAGCAGTCCCCGAGCGGCTAGGAATGAGCAGTTCTTC.

The chain combines TRBV5-1 with TRBJ2-1; TRBD2 aligns across 10 bases. The CDR3 has 18 residues. The germline CDR1 and CDR2 sequences are SGHRS and YFSETQ. Losses at the gene ends were 0 bases for V and 2 bases for J; bases not matched to a gene: 8. CDR3 coding DNA: TGCGCCAGCAGCTTGGGGTCCCCTAGCGGGAGCCCCTACAATGAGCAGTTCTTC. Its translation is CASSLGSPSGSPYNEQFF.

The gene calls are TRBV5-1 and TRBJ2-7; tentative D call: TRBD2 (5 bases). The germline V and J ends were trimmed by 0 bases and 0 bases, with 13 bases remaining between them. The length of the CDR3 is 16 residues. The germline gives CDR1 SGHRS, CDR2 YFSETQ. In nucleotides, the CDR3 is TGCGCCAGCAGCTTGGCCACGGGAAGAAGCTCCTACGAGCAGTACTTC. Translating gives CASSLATGRSSYEQYF.

The chain's CDR3 is CASSAHLIAGGPDTQYF. CDR3 DNA: TGTGCCAGCAGCGCCCACCTAATAGCGGGAGGGCCAGATACGCAGTATTTT. This chain connects TRBV9 to TRBJ2-3; 11 nucleotides align to TRBD2. Looked up from germline, CDR1 is SGDLS and CDR2 is YYNGEE. Germline trimming cut 3 bases from V and 4 bases from J; bases unmatched to any gene: 10. The CDR3 has 17 residues.

The chain is built from TRBV19 and TRBJ1-1; no firm D call. Germline lookup yields CDR1 LNHDA and CDR2 SQIVND (reference sequence). V was shortened by 5 bases and J by 10 bases, with 20 bases between the two germline ends. CDR3 length: 14 residues. The CDR3 is CASSPAEVGLRAFF. CDR3 in DNA: TGTGCCAGTAGTCCGGCGGAGGTCGGGCTTCGAGCTTTCTTT.

The chain combines TRBV27 with TRBJ2-1; 8 positions match TRBD2. The length of the CDR3 is 15 residues. The trim removed 6 bases at V and 0 bases at J, leaving 4 bases unmatched. From germline, CDR1 is MNHEY and CDR2 SMNVEV (reference sequence). The CDR3 DNA is TGTGCCAGCAGCTGGAGCGGGAGCTCCTACAATGAGCAGTTCTTC. Protein: CASSWSGSSYNEQFF.

The V call is TRBV6-2 or TRBV6-3, the J call TRBJ2-3; 7 bases fit TRBD2. This CDR3 is built from 15 residues. CDR1 and CDR2 (germline): MNHEY, SVGEGT. With 2 bases clipped from V and 6 bases from J, the junction kept 8 bases outside the gene matches. CDR3 sequence: CASSYIREDRDTQYF. CDR3 sequence (DNA): TGTGCCAGCAGTTACATCCGGGAGGATCGGGATACGCAGTATTTT.

The rearrangement uses TRBV25-1 and TRBJ1-5, with 8 bases fitting TRBD1. The CDR3 runs 13 residues. The V gene's germline CDR1 is MGHDK and CDR2 SYGVNS. Trimming at V came to 2 bases and at J to 9 bases, leaving 3 bases not matched to a gene. The CDR3 sequence is CASSEQTGGPQHF. The CDR3 bases are TGTGCCAGCAGTGAACAAACAGGGGGGCCCCAGCATTTT.

V and J are TRBV12-2 and TRBJ1-2. TRBV12-2 is marked as a pseudogene. The CDR3 runs 16 residues. CDR3 in DNA: TGTGCAAGTCGCTTAGATTCCCCGGGAGCTAACTATGGCTACACCTTC. Protein: CASRLDSPGANYGYTF.

The chain joins TRBV19 to TRBJ1-2; 8 bases align to TRBD1. The length of the CDR3 is 14 residues. Germline values: CDR1 LNHDA, CDR2 SQIVND (reference sequence). Trimming at V came to 7 bases and at J to 3 bases, leaving 7 bases not matched to a gene. CDR3 sequence (DNA): TGTGCCAGTACCCCGGACAGGGCCCACTATGGCTACACCTTC. Translated, it gives CASTPDRAHYGYTF.

This clone occurred many times. The CDR3 sequence is CASSQESSGNEQFF. The CDR3 coding sequence is TGCGCCAGCAGCCAAGAATCCTCGGGCAATGAGCAGTTCTTC. The J gene is TRBJ2-1, the V gene TRBV4-3, with no clear D. Trimming removed 0 bases at V and 6 bases at J, with 9 bases between. Germline CDR1 and CDR2: LGHNA and YSLEER. CDR3 length: 14 amino acids.

This chain uses TRBV25-1 with TRBJ1-1, with D possibly TRBD1 on 5 matching bases. Germline CDR1 MGHDK, CDR2 SYGVNS. The CDR3 totals 14 residues. The V and J ends lost 2 bases and 7 bases respectively, with 14 bases between them. The CDR3 is CASSEQATASEAFF. Here the CDR3 DNA reads TGTGCCAGCAGTGAACAAGCGACAGCCAGTGAAGCTTTCTTT.

This clone came up once. The chain combines TRBV5-1 with TRBJ1-2, with no clear D. V was trimmed by 4 bases and J by 4 bases, leaving 8 bases between them. The CDR3 runs 12 residues. Per germline, CDR1 SGHRS and CDR2 YFSETQ. The CDR3 region has the DNA TGCGCCAGCAGCGCCCCCAGCTATGGCTACACCTTC. Its translation: CASSAPSYGYTF.

This clone was picked up a small number of times. V gene TRBV18 combines with J gene TRBJ2-1; 10 bases are a match to TRBD2. Germline V lookup: CDR1 KGHSH, CDR2 LQKENI. This CDR3 contains 18 residues. Unmatched junction bases numbered 12, after V lost 1 base and J lost 6 bases. CDR3 in amino acids: CASSPLALAGAEFNEQFF. The CDR3, as DNA: TGTGCCAGCTCACCACTAGCCCTAGCGGGAGCCGAGTTCAATGAGCAGTTCTTC.

The rearrangement links TRBV10-2 to TRBJ2-1; tentative D call: TRBD2 (6 bases). This CDR3 contains 15 residues. V gave up 10 bases and J gave up 5 bases, with 21 bases separating them. Germline V lookup: CDR1 WSHSY, CDR2 SAAADI. The CDR3 nucleotides read TGCGCCACCTATGAAATGAGGCTAGCGAACAATGAGCAGTTCTTC. This sequence encodes CATYEMRLANNEQFF.

This clone was counted only a few times. The chain is built from TRBV11-2 and TRBJ2-3; 10 positions match TRBD1. The CDR3 has 18 residues. CDR1 is SGHAT and CDR2 is FQNNGV in the germline V gene. Unmatched junction bases numbered 11, after V lost 5 bases and J lost 0 bases. The CDR3 DNA reads TGTGCCAGCAGCCTCAGGACAGGGGGAAGGGCTAGCACAGATACGCAGTATTTT. Translating it yields CASSLRTGGRASTDTQYF.

The DNA for the CDR3 is TGTGCCAGCAGCGTCCAGGCGGGAGGATCCTACAATGAGCAGTTCTTC. Amino acid sequence: CASSVQAGGSYNEQFF. The gene calls are TRBV6-4 and TRBJ2-1, with 8 bases identical to TRBD2. Germline CDR1 and CDR2: MRHNA and SNTAGT. The CDR3 loop spans 16 amino acids. Losses at the gene ends were 6 bases for V and 1 base for J; bases not matched to a gene: 8.

This chain links TRBV28 with TRBJ1-1; the D is unclear. The germline V gene encodes CDR1 MDHEN and CDR2 SYDVKM. There are 13 residues in the CDR3. Trimming cost V 3 bases and J 5 bases, with 10 bases left between them. The DNA of the CDR3 is TGTGCCAGCAGTTTCCCGGGGAGTACTGAAGCTTTCTTT. Amino acid sequence: CASSFPGSTEAFF.

The chain has TRBV6-5 and TRBJ2-7, with D possibly TRBD1 on 5 matching bases. CDR1 is MNHEY, CDR2 SVGAGI, per germline. Trimming stripped 5 bases from V and 11 bases from J, with 22 bases between. There are 14 residues in the CDR3. The CDR3 coding sequence is TGTGCCAGCAGTACCGGGCCGAGGTGGGAAGGGGAGTACTTC. It specifies CASSTGPRWEGEYF.

The chain joins TRBV30 to TRBJ2-7; the match to TRBD1 covers 9 bases. J lost 7 bases, V lost 2 bases, and 6 bases had no gene match. From germline, CDR1 is GTSNPN and CDR2 SVGIG (reference sequence). The CDR3 is 13 residues long. In nucleotides, the CDR3 is TGTGCCTGGAGTAAGGGACAGGGCTATGAGCAGTACTTC. Translation: CAWSKGQGYEQYF.

In regard to this clone: An end of the junction does not agree with germline; a read error may underlie this. The J gene is TRBJ1-6, the V gene TRBV7-7; D unclear. CDR3 length: 17 residues. Germline CDR1 reads SSHAT; CDR2 reads FNYEAQ (reference sequence). In DNA form, the CDR3 reads TGTGCTAGCAGCTTAGCACCTCAGGTCTCCTATAATTCACCCCTCCACTTT. Translation: CASSLAPQVSYNSPLHF.